These 32 T cell receptor beta chains were sequenced from one sample in a study of OX40 agonist ivuxolimab in advanced cancers. Generated by immunoSEQ multiplex PCR, the TCRdb table keeps only in-frame clones and is missing some. The table lists roughly 70,000 clones, roughly nine tenths of them singletons. Sequencing used CD4+ or CD8+ T cells sorted from blood, obtained in a trial of the OX40 agonist ivuxolimab. These receptors originate from an adult with an advanced solid tumor such as melanoma, head and neck, liver or kidney cancer.

This sequence joins TRBV2 and TRBJ2-7, with D perhaps TRBD1 or TRBD2 (6 bases each). Trimming pared 7 bases from V and 4 bases from J, leaving 17 bases between. The CDR3 covers 14 residues. Germline V gene data show CDR1 as SNHLY and CDR2 as FYNNEI. The CDR3: CASTPGAGHYEQYF. The CDR3 DNA sequence: TGTGCCAGCACCCCAGGGGCGGGACATTACGAGCAGTACTTC.

The chain joins TRBV4-2 to TRBJ2-3; TRBD2 matches at 14 bases. CDR3 size: 18 residues. Germline CDR1 and CDR2: LGHNA and YNFKEQ. V shed 5 bases and J 0 bases; nucleotides not matched to a gene: 7. The CDR3 sequence: CASSLGGLAGASTDTQYF. The CDR3 DNA reads as TGTGCCAGCAGCTTGGGGGGACTAGCGGGAGCTAGCACAGATACGCAGTATTTT.

The chain joins TRBV5-4 to TRBJ2-7, with 10 nucleotides matching TRBD1. Germline CDR1 SGHNT, CDR2 YYREEE (reference sequence). Trimming removed 3 bases from V and 3 bases from J; junction bases left unmatched: 3. This CDR3 has 14 amino acids. CDR3 DNA sequence: TGTGCCAGCAGCTCCCGGGACAGGGGCTACGAGCAGTACTTC. Protein sequence: CASSSRDRGYEQYF.

This clone was detected only a few times. The rearrangement links TRBV7-9 to TRBJ1-4; 9 nucleotides agree with TRBD1. The CDR3 runs to 16 residues. Trimming removed 5 bases from V and 10 bases from J; junction bases left unmatched: 14. CDR1 SEHNR and CDR2 FQNEAQ come from the germline V gene (reference sequence). The CDR3 reads CASSPNLDRGRGKLFF. CDR3 in DNA: TGTGCCAGCAGCCCTAACTTGGACAGGGGAAGAGGAAAACTGTTTTTT.

With regard to this clone: Additional DNA sequences in this sample encode the identical CDR3. This chain joins TRBV27 and TRBJ2-1; D gene unclear. Germline V CDR1 and CDR2: MNHEY, SMNVEV (reference sequence). The CDR3 has 11 residues. The V and J ends lost 7 bases and 9 bases respectively, with 10 bases between them. The CDR3 sequence: CASTRGVEQFF. CDR3 coding DNA: TGTGCCAGCACCCGAGGAGTTGAGCAGTTCTTC.

V gene TRBV6-6 combines with J gene TRBJ2-7, with 7 bases that match TRBD1. V gave up 5 bases and J gave up 6 bases; unmatched junction bases: 7. CDR1 is MNHNY and CDR2 is SVGAGI in the germline V gene (reference sequence). The CDR3 is 13 amino acids. CDR3 DNA sequence: TGTGCCAGCAGTACGGGGACAGTTCGCGAGCAGTACTTC. Its protein is CASSTGTVREQYF.

The chain is built from TRBV30 and TRBJ2-7; tentative D call: TRBD2 (6 bases). The CDR3 is 16 amino acids. From germline, CDR1 is GTSNPN and CDR2 SVGIG (reference sequence). V lost 1 base and J lost 3, with 19 bases in between. CDR3 sequence (DNA): TGTGCCTGGAGTGGAAAAGGCGGAGGGAGCGACTACGAGCAGTACTTC. It yields the protein CAWSGKGGGSDYEQYF.

This clone was counted between two and nine times. The chain is built from TRBV28 and TRBJ2-7, with a possible D match to TRBD2 (6 bases). V lost 6 bases and J lost 3, with 9 bases in between. CDR1 and CDR2 from the germline V gene are MDHEN and SYDVKM. The CDR3 is 12 amino acids. The CDR3 nucleotides are TGTGCCAGCAGCGGGGGTGTCTACGAGCAGTACTTC. Its translation: CASSGGVYEQYF.

The rearrangement joins TRBV4-3 to TRBJ2-2, with 7 bases matching TRBD2. Germline V gives CDR1 LGHNA, CDR2 YSLEER. CDR3 length: 15 residues. Trimming took 4 bases from V and 6 from J; bases not matched to a gene: 8. The CDR3 protein is CASSLGGGRAGELFF. In DNA, the CDR3 is TGCGCCAGCAGCCTGGGCGGGGGACGGGCCGGGGAGCTGTTTTTT.

V usage is TRBV5-1 and J usage is TRBJ2-2; a weak D match, TRBD2 (6 bases). CDR1 SGHRS and CDR2 YFSETQ come from the germline V gene. The CDR3 contains 14 residues. V gave up 4 bases and J gave up 5 bases, with 12 bases separating them. The chain's CDR3 is CASSGGRGTGELFF. The CDR3 bases are TGCGCCAGCAGCGGAGGGCGAGGTACCGGGGAGCTGTTTTTT.

V and J are TRBV2 and TRBJ1-5; no definite D call. The CDR3 has 14 residues. The ends were cut back, 6 bases at V and 0 bases at J, with 9 bases in the middle. Germline V gene lookup returns CDR1 SNHLY and CDR2 FYNNEI. The CDR3 sequence is CASSLRVSNQPQHF. The CDR3 DNA follows: TGTGCCAGCAGCCTACGAGTTAGCAATCAGCCCCAGCATTTT.

V usage is TRBV7-8 and J usage is TRBJ1-1; 7 nucleotides line up with TRBD1. The V gene's germline CDR1 is SGHVS and CDR2 FQNEAQ. The CDR3 has 15 residues. J gave up 1 base and V 6 bases, and 8 bases lay outside the gene matches. CDR3 residues: CASRPDRVGNTEAFF. The CDR3 bases are TGTGCCAGCAGACCCGACAGGGTGGGGAACACTGAAGCTTTCTTT.

The V call is TRBV7-6, the J call TRBJ2-3; TRBD2 aligns across 9 bases. Germline V gives CDR1 SGHVS, CDR2 FNYEAQ. V gave up 6 bases and J gave up 5 bases; unmatched junction bases: 9. This CDR3 is built from 15 residues. The CDR3 DNA reads TGTGCCAGCAGTCCCGTAGCGGGAGTGGAAGATACGCAGTATTTT. Protein: CASSPVAGVEDTQYF. The full variable domain, rest sourced from reference TRBV7-6 and TRBJ2-3, is GAGVSQSPRYKVTKRGQDVALRCDPISGHVSLYWYRQALGQGPEFLTYFNYEAQQDKSGLPNDRFSAERPEGSISTLTIQRTEQRDSAMYRCASSPVAGVEDTQYFGPGTRLTVL.

The chain couples TRBV5-6 to TRBJ2-3; D gene uncertain. The CDR3 length is 11 residues. Germline CDR1 SGHDT, CDR2 YYEEEE. V dropped 6 bases and J dropped 5 bases, with 7 bases sitting between them. The CDR3: CASIRLDTQYF. CDR3 DNA sequence: TGTGCCAGCATCCGGCTAGATACGCAGTATTTT.

This sequence joins TRBV27 and TRBJ2-7; TRBD2 matches 7 bases. V lost 8 bases, J lost 6 bases, and 16 bases stayed unmatched. CDR1 is MNHEY, CDR2 SMNVEV, per germline (reference sequence). The CDR3 is made up of 15 amino acids. The CDR3 reads CASAPGEGIKGEQYF. CDR3 nucleotide sequence: TGTGCCAGCGCCCCGGGGGAGGGGATAAAGGGCGAGCAGTACTTC.

This rearrangement joins TRBV7-9 to TRBJ2-7; D remains ambiguous. CDR1 and CDR2 from the germline V gene are SEHNR and FQNEAQ (reference sequence). There are 13 residues in the CDR3. V gave up 5 bases and J gave up 3 bases, with 11 bases separating them. The CDR3 loop reads CASSPGPNYEQYF. The CDR3 DNA reads as TGTGCCAGCAGCCCCGGGCCAAACTACGAGCAGTACTTC.

DNA for the CDR3: TGTGCCACCAGCCGAGGACAGGGACTATATGGCTACACCTTC. It yields the protein CATSRGQGLYGYTF. The chain employs TRBV15 and TRBJ1-2; the match to TRBD1 covers 8 bases. Germline CDR1 LNHNV, CDR2 YYDKDF (reference sequence). With 5 bases clipped from V and 5 bases from J, the junction kept 7 bases outside the gene matches. The CDR3 is 14 residues long.

V gene TRBV19 combines with J gene TRBJ2-7; 7 bases align to TRBD2. Germline CDR1 is LNHDA and CDR2 is SQIVND (reference sequence). There are 14 residues in the CDR3. V lost 4 bases, J lost 3 bases, and 6 bases stayed unmatched. The CDR3: CASSTTSENYEQYF. CDR3 sequence (DNA): TGTGCCAGTAGTACAACTAGCGAGAACTACGAGCAGTACTTC.

The sample holds one count of this clone. The gene calls are TRBV30 and TRBJ2-6; 9 positions match TRBD1. V shed 8 bases, J shed 1 base, and the junction held 9 bases outside the gene matches. The CDR3 covers 16 residues. Germline CDR1 reads GTSNPN; CDR2 reads SVGIG (reference sequence). The CDR3 sequence: CALRTGASSGANVLTF. CDR3 nucleotides: TGTGCCCTTCGGACAGGGGCAAGTTCTGGGGCCAACGTCCTGACTTTC.

The chain's CDR3 is CASSPGQGAVDTQYF. The CDR3 DNA follows: TGTGCCAGCAGTCCCGGACAGGGGGCTGTAGATACGCAGTATTTT. The V gene is TRBV5-4, the J gene TRBJ2-3, with TRBD1 matching 11 bases. The CDR3 is 15 amino acids. V lost 5 bases and J lost 5; bases outside the gene matches: 7. Per the germline V gene, CDR1 is SGHNT and CDR2 is YYREEE (reference sequence). Variable domain in full (rest from reference TRBV5-4 and TRBJ2-3): ETGVTQSPTHLIKTRGQQVTLRCSSQSGHNTVSWYQQALGQGPQFIFQYYREEENGRGNFPPRFSGLQFPNYSSELNVNALELDDSALYLCASSPGQGAVDTQYFGPGTRLTVL.

The chain has TRBV7-9 and TRBJ2-2, with 8 bases lining up with TRBD1. This CDR3 contains 16 residues. V was pared by 5 bases and J by 1 base, with 6 bases of the junction left unmatched. Germline V gene lookup returns CDR1 SEHNR and CDR2 FQNEAQ (reference sequence). In DNA, the CDR3 is TGTGCCAGCAGCACCGCAGGGACAGGGAACACCGGGGAGCTGTTTTTT. Its protein is CASSTAGTGNTGELFF.

The chain links TRBV7-8 to TRBJ2-2; D gene unclear. Between the trimmed V and J ends, which lost 2 bases and 5 bases, there was a span of 9 bases. Germline CDR1 SGHVS, CDR2 FQNEAQ. The CDR3 has 14 residues. The CDR3: CASSLREGTGELFF. CDR3 sequence (DNA): TGTGCCAGCAGCTTAAGGGAAGGGACCGGGGAGCTGTTTTTT.

V gene TRBV5-6 combines with J gene TRBJ2-7; 13 bases fit TRBD2. The CDR3 runs 15 residues. Trimming removed 4 bases from V and 7 bases from J; junction bases left unmatched: 8. The V gene's germline CDR1 is SGHDT and CDR2 YYEEEE. CDR3 sequence reads: CASSLGLAGVGEQYF. CDR3 nucleotides: TGTGCCAGCAGCCTAGGACTAGCGGGAGTTGGAGAGCAGTACTTC.

The V and J genes are TRBV20-1 and TRBJ1-1; no definite D call. The CDR3 length is 11 residues. CDR1 and CDR2 from the germline V gene are DFQATT and SNEGSKA (reference sequence). V was shortened by 6 bases and J by 0 bases, with 5 bases between the two germline ends. The CDR3 region has the DNA TGCAGTGCCCGCATGAACACTGAAGCTTTCTTT. Residues: CSARMNTEAFF.

The chain employs TRBV2 and TRBJ2-2; 13 positions agree with TRBD2. The CDR3 extends over 17 amino acids. Germline V lookup: CDR1 SNHLY, CDR2 FYNNEI. V dropped 1 base and J dropped 7; count of bases not matched to a gene: 6. The CDR3 DNA is TGTGCCAGCAGTGAAGATTTTGGGACTAGCGGGATCGGGGAGCTGTTTTTT. Translated, it gives CASSEDFGTSGIGELFF.

The chain combines TRBV7-8 with TRBJ2-7; no clear D. V lost 6 bases, J lost 1 base, and 13 bases lay in between. From germline, CDR1 is SGHVS and CDR2 FQNEAQ. The CDR3 spans 14 residues. The CDR3 loop reads CASSSETGSYEQYF. CDR3 bases: TGTGCCAGCAGTTCCGAGACTGGGTCCTACGAGCAGTACTTC.

This clone has just a few counts. The gene calls are TRBV13 and TRBJ2-7; 7 bases are a match to TRBD2. With V trimmed by 5 bases and J by 7 bases, 14 bases remained unmatched. The germline CDR1 and CDR2 sequences are PRHDT and FYEKMQ (reference sequence). This CDR3 spans 15 amino acids. The CDR3 protein is CASSRGGSGLGEQYF. The CDR3 DNA is TGTGCCAGCAGCCGAGGCGGGAGTGGTTTGGGTGAGCAGTACTTC.

The V gene is TRBV5-4, the J gene TRBJ2-3, with TRBD2 identical over 15 bases. Germline V gives CDR1 SGHNT, CDR2 YYREEE (reference sequence). V gave up 4 bases and J gave up 5 bases; unmatched junction bases: 5. This CDR3 contains 16 residues. The CDR3 spells CASSRTSGRAVDTQYF. In DNA, the CDR3 is TGTGCCAGCAGCAGGACTAGCGGGAGGGCCGTAGATACGCAGTATTTT.

This chain joins TRBV14 and TRBJ1-1; D not certain. CDR3 size: 17 residues. V shed 3 bases and J shed 0 bases, with 17 bases lying between them. Per germline, CDR1 SGHDN and CDR2 FVKESK. CDR3 in amino acids: CASSHRPGRSMNTEAFF. DNA for the CDR3: TGTGCCAGCAGCCACAGGCCTGGACGGTCCATGAACACTGAAGCTTTCTTT.

The chain has TRBV5-1 and TRBJ1-1; TRBD1 is a possible D gene (5 bases). The V end lost 4 bases, the J end lost 4 bases, and 14 bases lay between the germline ends. Germline V gene lookup returns CDR1 SGHRS and CDR2 YFSETQ. This CDR3 is built from 14 residues. In DNA, the CDR3 is TGCGCCAGCAGCCCCGAAGGGACGGTCACTGAAGCTTTCTTT. This sequence encodes CASSPEGTVTEAFF.

The rearrangement links TRBV5-4 to TRBJ1-2; 9 bases agree with TRBD1. Germline assignment: CDR1 SGHNT and CDR2 YYREEE (reference sequence). V lost 0 bases and J lost 2; bases outside the gene matches: 2. The CDR3 contains 15 residues. CDR3: CASSLGQGGNYGYTF. The CDR3 region has the DNA TGTGCCAGCAGCTTGGGACAGGGGGGGAACTATGGCTACACCTTC.

The chain joins TRBV30 to TRBJ2-5; 9 nucleotides match TRBD2. The germline gives CDR1 GTSNPN, CDR2 SVGIG (reference sequence). This CDR3 spans 17 amino acids. V lost 4 bases to trimming and J lost 2 bases; unmatched junction nucleotides: 14. This chain's CDR3 is CAWNSWRGLASQETQYF. The CDR3 DNA is TGTGCCTGGAACAGTTGGCGCGGACTAGCGTCACAAGAGACCCAGTACTTC.